The 7 T cell receptor beta chains below come from one sample, sequenced in a study of blood T cells in healthy people across ages. The authors ran a second PCR of about 6 to 12 cycles using a sample-barcoded 5' primer and a J-beta primer mix. TCRdb re-called the 5' RACE reads through MiXCR, storing one row per CDR3 protein. The sample consists of hundreds of thousands of distinct CDR3 sequences, roughly a quarter of them appearing once. These data also featured in a second study, about T cells of mothers and their children.

The sequenced material came from blood. These TCRs come from a boy younger than 10 in good health.

This clonotype appeared many times. The genes are TRBV20-1 and TRBJ2-3, with D maybe TRBD2 (6 bases). The CDR3 covers 15 residues. V lost 3 bases, J lost 1 base, and 14 bases lay in between. CDR1 and CDR2 from the germline V gene are DFQATT and SNEGSKA (reference sequence). CDR3 DNA sequence: TGCAGTGCTAGCCGTGCGGGACTTCGCACAGATACGCAGTATTTT. Its translation is CSASRAGLRTDTQYF.

In this sample, this clonotype turned up a few times. The chain combines TRBV6-2 or TRBV6-3 with TRBJ1-1; weak D call: TRBD1 (5 bases). Germline values: CDR1 MNHEY, CDR2 SVGEGT. This CDR3 region has 14 residues. V lost 5 bases, J lost 4 bases, and 14 bases lay in between. Here the CDR3 DNA reads TGTGCCAGCAGTCTAGGACAAGTGGCCACTGAAGCTTTCTTT. Translated, it gives CASSLGQVATEAFF.

This clonotype came up many times. Germline and junction disagree at one end, which may indicate a read error. The chain joins TRBV5-1 to TRBJ2-4; D gene ambiguous. Per germline, CDR1 SGHRS and CDR2 YFSETQ. The CDR3 has 12 amino acids. CDR3 region: CASSLDSNIQYF. For the CDR3, the DNA is TGTGCCAGCAGCTTAGACTCAAACATTCAGTACTTC.

The chain recombines TRBV5-1 with TRBJ2-7; TRBD1 matches at 7 bases. CDR3 length: 13 amino acids. Per the germline V gene, CDR1 is SGHRS and CDR2 is YFSETQ. V was pared by 5 bases and J by 7 bases, with 9 bases of the junction left unmatched. CDR3 DNA: TGCGCCAGCAGTAAGGACAGGATAAAGGAGCAGTACTTC. Translation gives CASSKDRIKEQYF.

This chain joins TRBV18 and TRBJ2-4; D remains unclear. V dropped 0 bases and J dropped 2 bases, with 5 bases sitting between them. The germline gives CDR1 KGHSH, CDR2 LQKENI. This CDR3 has 14 residues. The CDR3 loop reads CASSPPESKNIQYF. Here the CDR3 DNA reads TGTGCCAGCTCACCACCGGAATCCAAAAACATTCAGTACTTC.

Regarding this clonotype: The conserved phenylalanine or tryptophan normally closing the CDR3 is absent here, so this likely arose from a read error. The CDR3 loop reads CSASQRVDEQFL. In nucleotides, the CDR3 is TGCAGTGCTAGTCAGAGGGTCGATGAGCAGTTCCTC. The rearrangement uses TRBV20-1 and TRBJ2-1; TRBD2 is a possible D gene (5 bases). V lost 3 bases, J lost 8 bases, and 11 bases lay in between. Germline V CDR1 and CDR2: DFQATT, SNEGSKA (reference sequence). CDR3 length equals 12 residues.

CDR3 in DNA: TGTGCCAGCAGCTTACCTGTGCTAGCGGGAGAAACGGGTCCTTACGAGCAGTACTTC. Amino acid sequence: CASSLPVLAGETGPYEQYF. The chain uses TRBV7-2 and TRBJ2-5; 10 positions agree with TRBD2. The assigned J gene may be wrong: the sequence end matches TRBJ2-7 better. This CDR3 has 19 amino acids. Germline V gene sequence: CDR1 SGHTA, CDR2 FQGNSA.